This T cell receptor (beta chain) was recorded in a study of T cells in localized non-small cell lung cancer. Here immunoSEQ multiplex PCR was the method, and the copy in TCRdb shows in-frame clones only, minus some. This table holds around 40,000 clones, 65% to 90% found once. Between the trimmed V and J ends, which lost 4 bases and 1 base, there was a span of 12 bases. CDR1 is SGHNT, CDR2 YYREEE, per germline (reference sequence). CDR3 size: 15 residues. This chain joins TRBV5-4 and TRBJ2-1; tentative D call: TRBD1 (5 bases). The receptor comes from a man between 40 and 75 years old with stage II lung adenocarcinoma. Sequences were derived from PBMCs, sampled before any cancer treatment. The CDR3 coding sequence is TGTGCCAGCAGCGTCGCTCAGGGTTCCTACAATGAGCAGTTCTTC. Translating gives CASSVAQGSYNEQFF.